This T cell receptor beta chain was identified during a study of tissue T cells after allogeneic stem cell transplantation. Study-level results: Anatomically similar tissues had similar TCR repertoires within each patient.

Germline CDR1 reads MSHET; CDR2 reads SYDVDS. The V gene lost 6 bases and the J gene lost 1 base, with 15 bases spanning the gap. The CDR3 runs 16 residues. Produced via immunoSEQ multiplex PCR; TCRdb's table is partial and in-frame only. In the table there are approximately 17,000 clones, 70% of which are singletons. On this clone: Antigen specificity is unknown. Here the gene names and germline are mouse. Read coverage stops 1 residue before the CDR3 terminus; the germline J gene supplies the remainder.

The sequence was collected from a female BALB/c mouse in good health. The strain is characterized by the MHC haplotype H2-d. The gene calls are TRBV29 and TRBJ2-2; D is possibly TRBD2 (6 bases). The sequencing input was spleen. This CDR3 reads CASSPLLGENTGQLYF. Incomplete CDR3 DNA: TGTGCTAGCAGCCCCCTCTTGGGGGAAAACACCGGGCAGCTCTAC. Variable domain in full (rest from reference TRBV29 and TRBJ2-2): DMKVTQMPRYLIKRMGENVLLECGQDMSHETMYWYRQDPGLGLQLIYISYDVDSNSEGDIPKGYRVSRKKREHFSLILDSAKTNQTSVYFCASSPLLGENTGQLYFGEGSKLTVL.